The clone carrying this TCR beta chain was picked up a small number of times. Its antigen remains unknown. CD45RO/CCR7/CD25/CD127/CD95/CD27 separated CD4+ naive, central memory, regulatory and stem cell-like memory cells by sorting. This sample was included in a study of beta chain features in type 1 diabetes. Study results and limitations: All four CD4+ subsets from Type 1 diabetes patients carried moderately but significantly shorter TCRB CDR3s. Comparison showed that naive, central memory and Treg TCRB repertoires appeared more similar among patients than among healthy donors. Although PCR might favor shorter templates, it would do so equally in patients and controls. Any role of HLA type in TCRB rearrangement remained unresolved here.

The whole isolated RNA underwent reverse transcription, so sequencing captured expressed TCRB transcripts. The method was immunoSEQ multiplex PCR; TCRdb's version includes in-frame clones alone and lacks a portion of them. The sample contains under 300,000 clones, approximately 10% of which appear only once. The CDR3 has 13 amino acids. The germline gives CDR1 SNHLY, CDR2 FYNNEI. V was clipped by 10 bases and J by 0 bases, with 11 bases between them. The rearrangement joins TRBV2 to TRBJ2-3; possible D gene TRBD1, 6 bases. The sequencing input was naive CD4+ T cells from blood. The source of this sequence is a man in his thirties or forties with type 1 diabetes. CDR3 bases: TGTGCCACCTCACAGGGAAGCACAGATACGCAGTATTTT. Translation gives CATSQGSTDTQYF.